Listed here are 25 T cell receptor beta chains from one sample, sequenced in a study of PD-L1 blockade in urothelial cancer. As for time point: pretreatment peripheral blood. The repertoire was sequenced with immunoSEQ multiplex PCR; TCRdb's copy has only in-frame clones and lacks some. The top ten clones hold 1.6% of a sample with 50,000 to 75,000 clones, 75% to 90% of them seen once. Here the sequenced sample was PBMCs, taken around atezolizumab (anti-PD-L1) treatment. The receptors here all came from a man between 65 and 80 years old with urothelial cancer.

This chain joins TRBV5-1 and TRBJ1-2; 9 bases agree with TRBD1. CDR3 length: 14 amino acids. V lost 4 bases and J lost 6; bases outside the gene matches: 7. Germline CDR1 is SGHRS and CDR2 is YFSETQ. The CDR3 is CASSRDRVRDGYTF. In DNA form, the CDR3 reads TGCGCCAGCAGCCGGGACAGGGTACGGGATGGCTACACCTTC.

The V call is TRBV7-2, the J call TRBJ2-7; 10 nucleotides agree with TRBD1. Germline CDR1 and CDR2: SGHTA and FQGNSA. The CDR3 totals 15 residues. The junction had 4 bases not matched to a gene; V was cut back by 2 bases and J by 3 bases. In DNA form, the CDR3 reads TGTGCCAGCAGCTTACAGGGACAGGGGAACTACGAGCAGTACTTC. This encodes CASSLQGQGNYEQYF.

There are a few counts of this clone. This chain connects TRBV28 to TRBJ2-6; 7 bases fit TRBD1. V lost 5 bases to trimming and J lost 2 bases; unmatched junction nucleotides: 0. This CDR3 has 14 residues. Germline loops: CDR1 MDHEN, CDR2 SYDVKM. CDR3 protein: CASSGTAGANVLTF. CDR3 bases: TGTGCCAGCAGTGGGACAGCTGGGGCCAACGTCCTGACTTTC.

This chain uses TRBV5-1 with TRBJ2-5, with TRBD2 matching 14 bases. After removal of 3 bases from V and 4 bases from J, the junction contained 5 bases not matched to a gene. The CDR3 covers 16 residues. Per germline, CDR1 SGHRS and CDR2 YFSETQ. For the CDR3, the DNA is TGCGCCAGCAGCTCCGGGACTAGCGGGAGCGGAGAGACCCAGTACTTC. Protein product: CASSSGTSGSGETQYF.

This clone appeared a few times. This rearrangement joins TRBV5-1 to TRBJ1-2; 8 bases agree with TRBD1. There are 15 residues in the CDR3. From germline, CDR1 is SGHRS and CDR2 YFSETQ. The V segment lost 4 bases and the J segment 8 bases; nucleotides outside the gene matches: 13. The DNA for the CDR3 is TGCGCCAGCAGCCTTCCCGCAGGGGGCGCGCAGGGCTACACCTTC. It encodes CASSLPAGGAQGYTF.

The genes are TRBV16 and TRBJ2-1; 9 bases are shared with TRBD2. With 4 bases clipped from V and 3 bases from J, the junction kept 4 bases outside the gene matches. Germline CDR1 is KGHSY and CDR2 is FQNENV. This CDR3 has 15 residues. As DNA, the CDR3 is TGTGCCAGCAGCCCCCGACTAGCGGACTACAATGAGCAGTTCTTC. Its translation: CASSPRLADYNEQFF.

This chain uses TRBV4-3 with TRBJ1-3; D gene ambiguous. CDR3 length: 14 amino acids. The germline V gene has CDR1 LGHNA and CDR2 YSLEER. V lost 1 base and J 0 bases, leaving 4 bases between the germline ends. The CDR3 protein is CASSQVYSGNTIYF. CDR3 in DNA: TGCGCCAGCAGCCAAGTGTACTCTGGAAACACCATATATTTT.

This clone appeared once. The V gene is TRBV11-3, the J gene TRBJ2-7; 8 nucleotides line up with TRBD1. Germline CDR1 SGHNT, CDR2 YENEEA. The CDR3 is 14 residues long. V trimming: 5 bases; J trimming: 2 bases; junction bases outside the gene matches: 5. CDR3 in DNA: TGTGCCAGCAGCCCCCGGGACAGGCCCTACGAGCAGTACTTC. The encoded protein is CASSPRDRPYEQYF.

The rearrangement joins TRBV6-1 to TRBJ2-1; the match to TRBD2 covers 7 bases. Trimming removed 5 bases from V and 3 bases from J; junction bases left unmatched: 7. There are 15 residues in the CDR3. Germline V gene lookup returns CDR1 MNHNS and CDR2 SASEGT. CDR3 protein: CASSRGSTNYNEQFF. Written as DNA, the CDR3 is TGTGCCAGCAGTCGCGGGAGTACGAACTACAATGAGCAGTTCTTC.

In its sample, this clone was seen once. The V and J genes are TRBV7-2 and TRBJ2-7; 9 bases line up with TRBD1. Losses at the gene ends were 4 bases for V and 7 bases for J; bases not matched to a gene: 11. In germline, CDR1 is SGHTA, CDR2 FQGNSA. The CDR3 spans 15 residues. CDR3 in DNA: TGTGCCAGCAGCTGGGGGACAGGGTTGTTAATGGAGCAGTACTTC. Its protein product is CASSWGTGLLMEQYF.

The CDR3 sequence: CASSVGGLDNGYTF. The CDR3 DNA is TGCGCCAGCAGTGTAGGGGGACTAGATAATGGCTACACCTTC. V gene TRBV5-1 combines with J gene TRBJ1-2, with TRBD1 as a possible D gene (6 bases). V lost 5 bases, J lost 6 bases, and 17 bases lay in between. Germline CDR1 and CDR2: SGHRS and YFSETQ. This CDR3 is 14 amino acids long. Using reference TRBV5-1 and TRBJ1-2 for the parts outside the CDR3, the full variable domain is KAGVTQTPRYLIKTRGQQVTLSCSPISGHRSVSWYQQTPGQGLQFLFEYFSETQRNKGNFPGRFSGRQFSNSRSEMNVSTLELGDSALYLCASSVGGLDNGYTFGSGTRLTVV.

This chain connects TRBV7-3 to TRBJ2-2, with 12 bases lining up with TRBD2. The CDR3 consists of 15 residues. J was trimmed by 6 bases and V by 5 bases; bases with no gene match: 4. The V gene's germline CDR1 is SGHTA and CDR2 FQGTGA. CDR3: CASSPTSGSSGELFF. As DNA, the CDR3 is TGTGCCAGCAGCCCGACTAGCGGGAGTTCCGGGGAGCTGTTTTTT.

The chain couples TRBV4-2 to TRBJ2-7, with 7 bases identical to TRBD2. Germline V gene lookup returns CDR1 LGHNA and CDR2 YNFKEQ. CDR3 length equals 12 residues. The CDR3 reads CTTGGSHYEQYF. CDR3 DNA sequence: TGTACCACGGGGGGATCTCACTACGAGCAGTACTTC.

The CDR3 DNA reads as TGTGCCAGCAGTTGGGCCCCCTGGACAGCAACGGGGACTGAAGCTTTCTTT. Translation: CASSWAPWTATGTEAFF. V gene TRBV27 combines with J gene TRBJ1-1, with D possibly matching TRBD1 (6 bases). CDR3 size: 17 residues. V was trimmed by 4 bases and J by 5 bases, leaving 23 bases between them. CDR1 and CDR2 from the germline V gene are MNHEY and SMNVEV (reference sequence).

The chain has TRBV19 and TRBJ1-4; TRBD1 is a possible D gene (6 bases). The CDR3 consists of 14 residues. V was shortened by 5 bases and J by 5 bases, with 12 bases between the two germline ends. Per germline, CDR1 LNHDA and CDR2 SQIVND (reference sequence). The CDR3 DNA sequence: TGTGCCAGTAGTGTCGACAGGAGGAATGAAAAACTGTTTTTT. The encoded protein is CASSVDRRNEKLFF. The full variable domain, in which reference TRBV19 and TRBJ1-4 provide the parts outside the CDR3, is DGGITQSPKYLFRKEGQNVTLSCEQNLNHDAMYWYRQDPGQGLRLIYYSQIVNDFQKGDIAEGYSVSREKKESFPLTVTSAQKNPTAFYLCASSVDRRNEKLFFGSGTQLSVL.

To note about this clone: Germline and junction disagree at one end, which may indicate a read error. The chain is built from TRBV18 and TRBJ1-1; the D is unclear. Germline CDR1 and CDR2: KGHSH and LQKENI. The CDR3 loop spans 12 amino acids. The CDR3 DNA reads as TGTGCCAGCTCACCTGCTAACAGTGAAGCTTTCTTT. It translates to CASSPANSEAFF. The full variable domain, rest sourced from reference TRBV18 and TRBJ1-1, is NAGVMQNPRHLVRRRGQEARLRCSPMKGHSHVYWYRQLPEEGLKFMVYLQKENIIDESGMPKERFSAEFPKEGPSILRIQQVVRGDSAAYFCASSPANSEAFFGQGTRLTVV.

J is TRBJ1-5 and V is TRBV14; 12 bases fit TRBD1. Germline V gene data show CDR1 as SGHDN and CDR2 as FVKESK. The CDR3 loop spans 14 amino acids. Trimming at V came to 5 bases and at J to 6 bases, leaving 2 bases not matched to a gene. CDR3 coding DNA: TGTGCCAGCAGCGGGACAGGGGGCGGTCAGCCCCAGCATTTT. Amino acid sequence: CASSGTGGGQPQHF.

The J gene is TRBJ2-1, the V gene TRBV29-1; 15 positions agree with TRBD2. CDR1 and CDR2 (germline): SQVTM, ANQGSEA. The V gene end was trimmed by 3 bases and the J gene end by 9 bases; junction bases not matched to a gene: 6. This CDR3 comprises 15 residues. The CDR3 DNA is TGCAGCGTTGAGCGAGGACTAGCGGGAGGGTTTGAGCAGTTCTTC. Translating gives CSVERGLAGGFEQFF.

V is TRBV30 and J is TRBJ2-1, with D possibly TRBD2 on 6 matching bases. The CDR3 extends over 14 amino acids. V lost 1 base, J lost 10 bases, and 17 bases lay in between. Per germline, CDR1 GTSNPN and CDR2 SVGIG (reference sequence). The CDR3 region has the DNA TGTGCCTGGAGTGCCCTGGGCGGGGTCTTAGAGCAGTTCTTC. Its protein is CAWSALGGVLEQFF. The variable domain in full, completed from reference TRBV30 and TRBJ2-1, reads SQTIHQWPATLVQPVGSPLSLECTVEGTSNPNLYWYRQAAGRGLQLLFYSVGIGQISSEVPQNLSASRPQDRQFILSSKKLLLSDSGFYLCAWSALGGVLEQFFGPGTRLTVL.

The chain is built from TRBV15 and TRBJ2-1, with 9 bases matching TRBD2. Germline trimming cut 3 bases from V and 9 bases from J; bases unmatched to any gene: 15. Germline CDR1 reads LNHNV; CDR2 reads YYDKDF (reference sequence). The CDR3 contains 17 residues. The CDR3: CATSSITRIAGGSEQFF. CDR3 in DNA: TGTGCCACCAGCAGTATCACCAGGATTGCGGGAGGGAGTGAGCAGTTCTTC.

The chain carries TRBV7-2 and TRBJ1-2; D ambiguous. V lost 1 base, J lost 7 bases, and 13 bases lay in between. This CDR3 has 14 residues. CDR1 is SGHTA, CDR2 FQGNSA, per germline. Here the CDR3 reads CASSLGGARGGYTF. In DNA form, the CDR3 reads TGTGCCAGCAGCTTAGGCGGAGCTAGAGGTGGCTACACCTTC.

The CDR3 region has the DNA TGCGCCAGCAGCCAAGTAATTAACCGACTCACCGGGGAGCTGTTTTTT. Its translation is CASSQVINRLTGELFF. The V gene is TRBV4-1, the J gene TRBJ2-2; D unclear. This CDR3 region has 16 residues. Germline loops: CDR1 MGHRA, CDR2 YSYEKL. With 1 base removed from V and 4 bases from J, the gap between germline ends came to 13 bases.

This clone was seen just once. The chain recombines TRBV10-3 with TRBJ2-7; tentative D call: TRBD2 (5 bases). Germline CDR1 reads ENHRY; CDR2 reads SYGVKD. V lost 0 bases and J 6 bases, leaving 21 bases between the germline ends. The CDR3 totals 17 residues. DNA for the CDR3: TGTGCCATCAGTGAGTCAATTTTAGCGAGTGTGAGTGGCGAGCAGTACTTC. It codes for CAISESILASVSGEQYF.

The chain carries TRBV18 and TRBJ1-1, with D unresolved. Germline assignment: CDR1 KGHSH and CDR2 LQKENI. Trimming removed 5 bases from V and 1 base from J, with 11 bases in between. This CDR3 contains 14 residues. This CDR3 reads CASSIAGSNTEAFF. CDR3 DNA sequence: TGTGCCAGCTCAATTGCGGGTTCGAACACTGAAGCTTTCTTT.

J is TRBJ2-2 and V is TRBV7-3, with a possible D match to TRBD2 (6 bases). Germline V gives CDR1 SGHTA, CDR2 FQGTGA. This CDR3 is built from 16 residues. V lost 1 base to trimming and J lost 7 bases, with 16 bases between them. The CDR3 DNA reads TGTGCCAGCAGCTTAAATTCAGGAGGGGTCGGCGGGGAGCTGTTTTTT. It specifies CASSLNSGGVGGELFF.